This T cell receptor beta chain was captured in a study of regulatory T cells in long-lasting Graves disease. The time point: newly diagnosed GD, antithyroid drugs for less than 3 months. Making the TCR library involved RNA that had been extracted from PBMCs. Patients all came to the study from an endocrinology department in Xi'an, China. According to the study, TCR beta libraries were built with iRepertoire HTBI primers and CDR3-region Arm-PCR. Each CDR3 protein is one row after TCRdb ran MiXCR on the multiplex PCR reads. This repertoire shows 200,000 to 250,000 distinct CDR3 sequences, 20% found once; its top ten account for about 15%. This clonotype was seen repeatedly, ten times or more. This receptor was obtained from a female donor with Graves disease. The material was peripheral blood mononuclear cells (PBMCs), obtained at new diagnosis, from a patient treated with antithyroid drugs.

CDR3 sequence: CASLRARVDRQPQHF. For the CDR3, the DNA is TGCGCCAGCCTTAGGGCCAGGGTGGATCGTCAGCCCCAGCATTTT. V usage is TRBV5-1 and J usage is TRBJ1-5, with a possible D match to TRBD1 (5 bases). V was cut by 7 bases and J by 6 bases, with 20 bases left in between. Germline loops: CDR1 SGHRS, CDR2 YFSETQ. The CDR3 extends over 15 amino acids.